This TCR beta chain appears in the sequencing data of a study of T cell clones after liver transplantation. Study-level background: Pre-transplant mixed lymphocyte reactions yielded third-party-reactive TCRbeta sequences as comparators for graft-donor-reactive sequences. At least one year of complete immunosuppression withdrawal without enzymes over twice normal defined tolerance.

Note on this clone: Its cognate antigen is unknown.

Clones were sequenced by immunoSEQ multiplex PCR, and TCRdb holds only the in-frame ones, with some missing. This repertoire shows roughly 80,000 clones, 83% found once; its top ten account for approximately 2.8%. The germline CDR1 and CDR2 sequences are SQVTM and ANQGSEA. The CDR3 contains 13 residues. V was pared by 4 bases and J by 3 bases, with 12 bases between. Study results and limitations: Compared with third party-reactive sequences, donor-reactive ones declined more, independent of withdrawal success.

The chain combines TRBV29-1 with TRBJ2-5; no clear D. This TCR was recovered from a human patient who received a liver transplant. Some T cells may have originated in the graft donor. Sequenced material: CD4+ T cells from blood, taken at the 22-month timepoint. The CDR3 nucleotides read TGCAGCGTTGCTTTGCTGGTCGAAGAGACCCAGTACTTC. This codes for CSVALLVEETQYF. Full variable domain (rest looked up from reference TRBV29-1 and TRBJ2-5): SAVISQKPSRDICQRGTSLTIQCQVDSQVTMMFWYRQQPGQSLTLIATANQGSEATYESGFVIDKFPISRPNLTFSTLTVSNMSPEDSSIYLCSVALLVEETQYFGPGTRLLVL.